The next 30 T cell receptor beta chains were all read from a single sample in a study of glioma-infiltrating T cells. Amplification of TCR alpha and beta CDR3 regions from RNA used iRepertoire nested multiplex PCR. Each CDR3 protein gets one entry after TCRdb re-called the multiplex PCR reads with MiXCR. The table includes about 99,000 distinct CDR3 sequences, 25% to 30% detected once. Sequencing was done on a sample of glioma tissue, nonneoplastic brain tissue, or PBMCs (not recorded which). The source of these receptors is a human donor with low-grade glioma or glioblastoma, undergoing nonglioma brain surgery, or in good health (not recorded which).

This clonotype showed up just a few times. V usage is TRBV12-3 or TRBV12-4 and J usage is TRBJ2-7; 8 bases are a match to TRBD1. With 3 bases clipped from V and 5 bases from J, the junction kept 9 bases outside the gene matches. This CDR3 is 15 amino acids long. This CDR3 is CASSFRQGARNEQYF. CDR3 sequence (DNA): TGTGCCAGCAGTTTTCGGCAGGGGGCGAGGAACGAGCAGTACTTC.

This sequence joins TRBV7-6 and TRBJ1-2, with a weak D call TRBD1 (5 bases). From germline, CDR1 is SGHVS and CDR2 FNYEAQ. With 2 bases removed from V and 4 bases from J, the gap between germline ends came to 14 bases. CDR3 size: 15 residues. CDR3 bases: TGTGCCAGCAGCTTAAAGGCAGGGCCCTCCTATGGCTACACCTTC. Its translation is CASSLKAGPSYGYTF.

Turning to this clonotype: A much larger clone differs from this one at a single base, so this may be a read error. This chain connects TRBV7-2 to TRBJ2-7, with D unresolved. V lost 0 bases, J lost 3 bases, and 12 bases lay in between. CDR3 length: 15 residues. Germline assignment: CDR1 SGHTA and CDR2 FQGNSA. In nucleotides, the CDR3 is TGTGCCAGCAGCTTAGCCTCCGCGGCCATCTACGAGCAGTACTTC. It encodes CASSLASAAIYEQYF.

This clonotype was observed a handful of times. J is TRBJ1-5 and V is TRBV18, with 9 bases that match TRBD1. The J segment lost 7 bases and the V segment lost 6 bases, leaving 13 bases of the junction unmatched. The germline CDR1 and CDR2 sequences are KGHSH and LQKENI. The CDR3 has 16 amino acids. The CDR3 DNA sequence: TGTGCCAGCTCCAGGACAGGGGACTTTGCCTGGCAGCCCCAGCATTTT. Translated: CASSRTGDFAWQPQHF.

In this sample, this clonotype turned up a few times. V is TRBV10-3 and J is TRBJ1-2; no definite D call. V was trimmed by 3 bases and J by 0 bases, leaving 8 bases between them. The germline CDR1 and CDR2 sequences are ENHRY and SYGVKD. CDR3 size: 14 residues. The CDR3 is CAISDDGTNYGYTF. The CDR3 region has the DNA TGTGCCATCAGTGACGACGGGACTAACTATGGCTACACCTTC.

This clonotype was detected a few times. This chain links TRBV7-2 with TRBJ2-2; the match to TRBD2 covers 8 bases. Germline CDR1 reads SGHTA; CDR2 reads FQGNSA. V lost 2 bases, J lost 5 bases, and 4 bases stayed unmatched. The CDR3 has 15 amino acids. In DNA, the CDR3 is TGTGCCAGCAGCTTACCGGGGGGGCGAACCGGGGAGCTGTTTTTT. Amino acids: CASSLPGGRTGELFF. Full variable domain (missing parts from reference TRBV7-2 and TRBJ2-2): GAGVSQSPSNKVTEKGKDVELRCDPISGHTALYWYRQSLGQGLEFLIYFQGNSAPDKSGLPSDRFSAERTGGSVSTLTIQRTQQEDSAVYLCASSLPGGRTGELFFGEGSRLTVL.

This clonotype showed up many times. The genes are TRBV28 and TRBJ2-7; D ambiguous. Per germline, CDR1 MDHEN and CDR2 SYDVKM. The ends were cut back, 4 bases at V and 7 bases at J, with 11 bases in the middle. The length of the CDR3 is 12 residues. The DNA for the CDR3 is TGTGCCAGCAGTTCTATCTGGATGGAGCAGTACTTC. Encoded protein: CASSSIWMEQYF.

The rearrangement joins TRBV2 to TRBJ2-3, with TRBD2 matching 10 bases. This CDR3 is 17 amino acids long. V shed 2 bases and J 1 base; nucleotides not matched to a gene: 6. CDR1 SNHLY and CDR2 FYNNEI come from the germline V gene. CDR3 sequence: CASSESNLAGGTDTQYF. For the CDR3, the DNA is TGTGCCAGCAGTGAATCGAACCTAGCGGGGGGCACAGATACGCAGTATTTT. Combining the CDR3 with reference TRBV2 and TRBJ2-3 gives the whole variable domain EPEVTQTPSHQVTQMGQEVILRCVPISNHLYFYWYRQILGQKVEFLVSFYNNEISEKSEIFDDQFSVERPDGSNFTLKIRSTKLEDSAMYFCASSESNLAGGTDTQYFGPGTRLTVL.

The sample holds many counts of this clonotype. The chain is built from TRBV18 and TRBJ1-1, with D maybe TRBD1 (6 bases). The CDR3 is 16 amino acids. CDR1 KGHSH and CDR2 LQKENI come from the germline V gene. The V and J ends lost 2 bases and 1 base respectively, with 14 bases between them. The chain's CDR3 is CASSPTAGTPNTEAFF. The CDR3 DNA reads TGTGCCAGCTCACCAACTGCCGGGACACCGAACACTGAAGCTTTCTTT.

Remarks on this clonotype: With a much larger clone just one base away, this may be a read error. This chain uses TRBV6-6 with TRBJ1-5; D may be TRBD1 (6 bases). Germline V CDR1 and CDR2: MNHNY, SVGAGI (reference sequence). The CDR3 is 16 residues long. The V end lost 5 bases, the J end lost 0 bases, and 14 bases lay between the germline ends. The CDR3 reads CASSPGTILSNQPQHF. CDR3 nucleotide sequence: TGTGCCAGCAGTCCCGGGACAATACTTAGCAATCAGCCCCAGCATTTT.

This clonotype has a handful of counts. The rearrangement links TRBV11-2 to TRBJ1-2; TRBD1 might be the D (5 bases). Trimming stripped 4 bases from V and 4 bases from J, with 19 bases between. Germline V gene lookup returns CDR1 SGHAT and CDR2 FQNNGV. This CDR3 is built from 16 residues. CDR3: CASSSYVDTTLYGYTF. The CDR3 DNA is TGTGCCAGCAGCTCATATGTGGACACAACGCTCTATGGCTACACCTTC. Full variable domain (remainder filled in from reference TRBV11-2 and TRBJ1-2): EAGVAQSPRYKIIEKRQSVAFWCNPISGHATLYWYQQILGQGPKLLIQFQNNGVVDDSQLPKDRFSAERLKGVDSTLKIQPAKLEDSAVYLCASSSYVDTTLYGYTFGSGTRLTVV.

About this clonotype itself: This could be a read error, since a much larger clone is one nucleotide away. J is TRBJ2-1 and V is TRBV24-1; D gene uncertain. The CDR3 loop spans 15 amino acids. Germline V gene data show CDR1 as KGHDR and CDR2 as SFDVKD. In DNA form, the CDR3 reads TGTGCCACCAGTGATTTACTGGGGTCATACAATGAGCAGCTCTTC. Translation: CATSDLLGSYNEQLF.

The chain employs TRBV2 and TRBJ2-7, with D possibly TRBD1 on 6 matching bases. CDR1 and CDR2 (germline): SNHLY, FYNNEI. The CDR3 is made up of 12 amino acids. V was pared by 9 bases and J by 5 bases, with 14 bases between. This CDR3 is CARSTTGNEQYF. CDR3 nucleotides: TGTGCCAGATCGACTACAGGGAACGAGCAGTACTTC.

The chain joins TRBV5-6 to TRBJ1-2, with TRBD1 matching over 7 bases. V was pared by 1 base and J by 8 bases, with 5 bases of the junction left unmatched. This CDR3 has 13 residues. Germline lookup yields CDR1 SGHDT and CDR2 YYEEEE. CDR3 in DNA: TGTGCCAGCAGCTTGCCTTTACAGGGGGGCTACACCTTC. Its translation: CASSLPLQGGYTF.

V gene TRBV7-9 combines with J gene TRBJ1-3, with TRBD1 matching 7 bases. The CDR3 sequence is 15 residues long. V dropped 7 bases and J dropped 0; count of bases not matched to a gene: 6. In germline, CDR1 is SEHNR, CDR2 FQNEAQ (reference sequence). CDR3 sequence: CASNFRDSSGNTIYF. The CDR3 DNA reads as TGTGCCAGCAACTTCCGGGACAGCTCTGGAAACACCATATATTTT.

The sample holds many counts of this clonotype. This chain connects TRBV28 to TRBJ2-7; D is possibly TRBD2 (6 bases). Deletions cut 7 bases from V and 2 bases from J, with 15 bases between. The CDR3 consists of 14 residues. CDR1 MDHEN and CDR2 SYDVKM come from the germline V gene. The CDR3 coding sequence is TGTGCCAGCACCGACTGGGGGGTGACCTACGAGCAGTACTTC. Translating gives CASTDWGVTYEQYF.

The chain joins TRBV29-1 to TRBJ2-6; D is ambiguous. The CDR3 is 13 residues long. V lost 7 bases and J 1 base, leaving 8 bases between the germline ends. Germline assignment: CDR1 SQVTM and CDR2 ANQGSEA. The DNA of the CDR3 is TGCAGCGCCACGATTTCTGGGGCCAACGTCCTGACTTTC. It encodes CSATISGANVLTF.

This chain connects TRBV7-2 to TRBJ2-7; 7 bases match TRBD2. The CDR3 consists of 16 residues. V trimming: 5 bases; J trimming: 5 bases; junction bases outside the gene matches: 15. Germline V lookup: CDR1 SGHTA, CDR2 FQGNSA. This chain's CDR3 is CASSHPSGGAQHEQYF. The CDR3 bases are TGTGCCAGCAGCCATCCTAGCGGTGGGGCCCAACACGAGCAGTACTTC.

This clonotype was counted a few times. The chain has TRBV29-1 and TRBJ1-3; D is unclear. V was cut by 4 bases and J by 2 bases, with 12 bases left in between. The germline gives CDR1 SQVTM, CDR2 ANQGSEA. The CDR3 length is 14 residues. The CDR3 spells CSVAPGYPGNTIYF. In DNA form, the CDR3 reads TGCAGCGTTGCGCCCGGGTACCCTGGAAACACCATATATTTT.

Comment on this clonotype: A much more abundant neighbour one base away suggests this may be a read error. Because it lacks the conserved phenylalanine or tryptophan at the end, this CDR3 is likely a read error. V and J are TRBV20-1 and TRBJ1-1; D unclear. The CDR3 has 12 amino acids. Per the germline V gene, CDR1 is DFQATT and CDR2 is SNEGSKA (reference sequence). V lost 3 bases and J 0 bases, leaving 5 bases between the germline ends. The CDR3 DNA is TGCAGTGCTAGCATGGTGAACACTGAAGCTTTCTCT. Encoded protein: CSASMVNTEAFS.

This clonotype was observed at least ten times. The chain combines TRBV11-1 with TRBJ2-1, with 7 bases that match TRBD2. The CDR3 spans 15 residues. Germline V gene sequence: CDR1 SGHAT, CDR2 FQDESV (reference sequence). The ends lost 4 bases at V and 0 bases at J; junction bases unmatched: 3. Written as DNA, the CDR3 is TGTGCCAGCAGCTGGACTAGATACTCCTACAATGAGCAGTTCTTC. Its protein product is CASSWTRYSYNEQFF.

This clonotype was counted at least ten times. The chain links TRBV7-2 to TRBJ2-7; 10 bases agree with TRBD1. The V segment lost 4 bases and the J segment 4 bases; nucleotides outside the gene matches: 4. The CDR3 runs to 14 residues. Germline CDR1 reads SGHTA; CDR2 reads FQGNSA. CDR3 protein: CASSYGTGVYEQYF. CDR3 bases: TGTGCCAGCAGCTACGGGACAGGGGTATACGAGCAGTACTTC.

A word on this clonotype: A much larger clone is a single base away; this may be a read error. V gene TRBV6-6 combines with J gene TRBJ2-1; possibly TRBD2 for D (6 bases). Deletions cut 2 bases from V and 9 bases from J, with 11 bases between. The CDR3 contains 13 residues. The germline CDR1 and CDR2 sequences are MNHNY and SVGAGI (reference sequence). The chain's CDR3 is CASSYPEAGEQFF. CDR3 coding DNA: TGTGCCAGCAGTTACCCAGAAGCGGGTGAGCAGTTCTTC.

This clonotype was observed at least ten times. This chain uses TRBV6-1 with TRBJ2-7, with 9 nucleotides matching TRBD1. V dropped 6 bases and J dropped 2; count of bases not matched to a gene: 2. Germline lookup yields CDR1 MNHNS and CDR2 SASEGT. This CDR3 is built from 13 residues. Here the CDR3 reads CASRRDRAYEQYF. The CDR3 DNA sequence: TGTGCCAGCAGAAGGGACAGGGCCTACGAGCAGTACTTC.

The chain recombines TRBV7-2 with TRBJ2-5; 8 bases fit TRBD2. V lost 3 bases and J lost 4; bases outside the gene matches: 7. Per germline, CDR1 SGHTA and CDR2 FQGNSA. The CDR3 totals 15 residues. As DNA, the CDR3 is TGTACCAGCAGCTTCAACGGGGGGGCGGGAGAGACCCAGTACTTC. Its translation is CTSSFNGGAGETQYF.

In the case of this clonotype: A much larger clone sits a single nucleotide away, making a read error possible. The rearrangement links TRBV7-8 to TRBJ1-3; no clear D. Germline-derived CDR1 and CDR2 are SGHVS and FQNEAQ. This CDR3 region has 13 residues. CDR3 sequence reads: CASSLAGENIIYF. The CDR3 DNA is TGTGCCAGCAGCTTAGCGGGCGAGAACATCATATATTTT.

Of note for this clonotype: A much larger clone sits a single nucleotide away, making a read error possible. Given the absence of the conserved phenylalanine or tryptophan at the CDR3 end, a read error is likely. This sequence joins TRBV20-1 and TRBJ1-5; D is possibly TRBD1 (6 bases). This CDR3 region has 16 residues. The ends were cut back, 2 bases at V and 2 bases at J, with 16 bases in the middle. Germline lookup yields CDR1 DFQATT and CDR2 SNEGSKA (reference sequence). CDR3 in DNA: TGCAGTGCTAGAACCCCAAGGGGGGCAGGCAATCAGCCCCAGCATCTT. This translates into CSARTPRGAGNQPQHL.

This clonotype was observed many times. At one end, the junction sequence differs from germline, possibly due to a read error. CDR3 sequence reads: CASRFRTVHQPQHF. In nucleotides, the CDR3 is TGTGCTAGCAGATTCCGGACGGTCCATCAGCCCCAGCATTTT. The gene calls are TRBV7-7 and TRBJ1-5; D is unclear. CDR3 length: 14 amino acids. The germline gives CDR1 SSHAT, CDR2 FNYEAQ (reference sequence).

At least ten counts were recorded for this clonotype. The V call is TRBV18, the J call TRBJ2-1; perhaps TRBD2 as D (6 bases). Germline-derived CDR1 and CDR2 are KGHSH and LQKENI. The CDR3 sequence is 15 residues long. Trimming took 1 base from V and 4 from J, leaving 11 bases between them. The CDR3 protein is CASSPRIGTYNEQFF. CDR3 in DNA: TGTGCCAGCTCACCACGGATAGGGACTTACAATGAGCAGTTCTTC.

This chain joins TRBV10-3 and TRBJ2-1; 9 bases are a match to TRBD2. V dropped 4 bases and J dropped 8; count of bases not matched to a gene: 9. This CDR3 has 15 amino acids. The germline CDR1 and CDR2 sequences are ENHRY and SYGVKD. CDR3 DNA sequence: TGTGCCATCAGTGGAACTAGCGGGCCTAGGGATGAGCAGTTCTTC. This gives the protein CAISGTSGPRDEQFF.